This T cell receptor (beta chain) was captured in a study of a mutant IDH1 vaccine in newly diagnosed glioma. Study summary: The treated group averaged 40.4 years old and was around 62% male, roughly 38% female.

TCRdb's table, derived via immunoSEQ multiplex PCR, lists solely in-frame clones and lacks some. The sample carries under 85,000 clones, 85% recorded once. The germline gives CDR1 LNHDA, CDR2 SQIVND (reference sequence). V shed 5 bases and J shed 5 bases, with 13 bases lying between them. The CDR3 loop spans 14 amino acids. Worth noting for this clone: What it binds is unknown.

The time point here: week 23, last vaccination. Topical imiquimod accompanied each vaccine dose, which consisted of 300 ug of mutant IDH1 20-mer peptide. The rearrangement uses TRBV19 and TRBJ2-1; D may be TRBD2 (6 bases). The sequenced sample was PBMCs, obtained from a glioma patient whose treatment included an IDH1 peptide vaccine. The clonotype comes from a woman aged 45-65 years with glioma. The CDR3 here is CASSFSIADNEQFF. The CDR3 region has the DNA TGTGCCAGTAGTTTCTCCATAGCGGACAATGAGCAGTTCTTC.